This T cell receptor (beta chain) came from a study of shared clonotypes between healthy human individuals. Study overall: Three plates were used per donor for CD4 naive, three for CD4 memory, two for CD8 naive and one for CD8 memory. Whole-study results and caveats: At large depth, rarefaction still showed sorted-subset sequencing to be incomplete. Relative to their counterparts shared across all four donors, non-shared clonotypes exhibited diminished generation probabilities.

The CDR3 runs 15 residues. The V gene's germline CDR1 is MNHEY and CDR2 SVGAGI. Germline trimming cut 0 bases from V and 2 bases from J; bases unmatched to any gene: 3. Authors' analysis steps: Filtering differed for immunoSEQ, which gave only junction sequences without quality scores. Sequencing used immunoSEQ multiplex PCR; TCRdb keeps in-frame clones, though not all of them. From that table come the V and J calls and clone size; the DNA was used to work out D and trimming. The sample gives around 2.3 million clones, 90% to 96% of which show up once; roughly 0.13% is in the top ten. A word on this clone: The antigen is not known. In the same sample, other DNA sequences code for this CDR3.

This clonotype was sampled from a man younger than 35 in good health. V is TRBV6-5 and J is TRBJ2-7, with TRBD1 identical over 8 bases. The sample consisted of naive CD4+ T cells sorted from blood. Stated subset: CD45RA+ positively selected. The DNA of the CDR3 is TGTGCCAGCAGTTACTCAGGGACAGGAACCTACGAGCAGTACTTC. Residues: CASSYSGTGTYEQYF.